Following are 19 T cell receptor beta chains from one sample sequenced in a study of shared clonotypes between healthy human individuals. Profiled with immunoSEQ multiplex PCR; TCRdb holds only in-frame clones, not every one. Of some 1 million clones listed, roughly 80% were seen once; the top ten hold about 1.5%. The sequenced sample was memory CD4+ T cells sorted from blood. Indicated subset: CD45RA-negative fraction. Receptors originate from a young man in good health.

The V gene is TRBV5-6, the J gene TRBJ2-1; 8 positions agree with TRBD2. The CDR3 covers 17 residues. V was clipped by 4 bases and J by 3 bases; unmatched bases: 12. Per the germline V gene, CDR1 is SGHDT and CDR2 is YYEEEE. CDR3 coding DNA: TGTGCCAGCAGCCAAGCGGGAGAGTGGGAAAGCTACAATGAGCAGTTCTTC. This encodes CASSQAGEWESYNEQFF.

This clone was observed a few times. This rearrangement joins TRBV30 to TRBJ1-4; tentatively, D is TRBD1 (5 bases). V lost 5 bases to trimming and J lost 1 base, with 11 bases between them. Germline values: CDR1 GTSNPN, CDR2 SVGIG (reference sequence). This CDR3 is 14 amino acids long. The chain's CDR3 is CAWGMGGTNEKLFF. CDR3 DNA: TGTGCCTGGGGTATGGGGGGAACTAATGAAAAACTGTTTTTT.

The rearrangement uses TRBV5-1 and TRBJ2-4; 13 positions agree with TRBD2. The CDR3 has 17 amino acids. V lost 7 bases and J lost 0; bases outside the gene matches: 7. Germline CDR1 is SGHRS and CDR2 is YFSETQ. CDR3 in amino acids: CASSGTSGTLAKNIQYF. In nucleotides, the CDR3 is TGCGCCAGCTCCGGGACTAGCGGGACCCTAGCCAAAAACATTCAGTACTTC.

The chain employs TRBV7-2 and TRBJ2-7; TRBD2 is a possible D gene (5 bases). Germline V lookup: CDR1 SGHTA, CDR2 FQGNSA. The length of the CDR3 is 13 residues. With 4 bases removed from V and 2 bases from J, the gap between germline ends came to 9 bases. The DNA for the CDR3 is TGTGCCAGCAGCTCGGGGAGTCCCTACGAGCAGTACTTC. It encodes CASSSGSPYEQYF.

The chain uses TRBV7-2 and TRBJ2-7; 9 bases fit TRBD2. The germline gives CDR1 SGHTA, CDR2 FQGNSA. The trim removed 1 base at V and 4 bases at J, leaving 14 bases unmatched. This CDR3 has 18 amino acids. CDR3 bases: TGTGCCAGCAGCTTAGAAGGCGGGAGGGCAGGGAATGGATACGAGCAGTACTTC. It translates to CASSLEGGRAGNGYEQYF.

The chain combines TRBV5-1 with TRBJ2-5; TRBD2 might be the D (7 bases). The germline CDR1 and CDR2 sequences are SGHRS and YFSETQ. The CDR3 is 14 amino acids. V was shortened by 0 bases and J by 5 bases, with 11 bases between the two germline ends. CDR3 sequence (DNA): TGCGCCAGCAGCTTGGACAGGGAGGGTGAGACCCAGTACTTC. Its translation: CASSLDREGETQYF.

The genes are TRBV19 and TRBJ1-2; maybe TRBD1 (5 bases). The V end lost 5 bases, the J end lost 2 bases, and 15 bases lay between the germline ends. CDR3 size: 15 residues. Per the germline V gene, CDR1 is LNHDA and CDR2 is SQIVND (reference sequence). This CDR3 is CASSAPRDGNYGYTF. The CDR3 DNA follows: TGTGCCAGTAGTGCCCCCCGGGACGGCAACTATGGCTACACCTTC. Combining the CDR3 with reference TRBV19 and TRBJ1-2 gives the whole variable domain DGGITQSPKYLFRKEGQNVTLSCEQNLNHDAMYWYRQDPGQGLRLIYYSQIVNDFQKGDIAEGYSVSREKKESFPLTVTSAQKNPTAFYLCASSAPRDGNYGYTFGSGTRLTVV.

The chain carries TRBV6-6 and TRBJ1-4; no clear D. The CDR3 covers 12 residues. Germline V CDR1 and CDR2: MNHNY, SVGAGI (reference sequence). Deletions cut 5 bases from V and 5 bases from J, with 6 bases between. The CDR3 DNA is TGTGCCAGCAGTGGCCACAATGAAAAACTGTTTTTT. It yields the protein CASSGHNEKLFF.

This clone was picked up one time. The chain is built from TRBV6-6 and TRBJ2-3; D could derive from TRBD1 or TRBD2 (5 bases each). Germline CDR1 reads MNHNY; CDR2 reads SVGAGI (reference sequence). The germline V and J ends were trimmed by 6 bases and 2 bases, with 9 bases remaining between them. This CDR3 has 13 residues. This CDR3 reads CASSRGATDTQYF. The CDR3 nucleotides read TGTGCCAGCAGCCGAGGGGCCACAGATACGCAGTATTTT.

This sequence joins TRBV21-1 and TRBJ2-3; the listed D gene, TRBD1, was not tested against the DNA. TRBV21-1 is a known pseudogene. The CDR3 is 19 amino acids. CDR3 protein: CASSSAGRGTGPVISTQYF. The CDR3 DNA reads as TGTGCCAGCAGCTCTGCAGGTCGGGGGACAGGGCCCGTTATTTCGACGCAGTATTTT.

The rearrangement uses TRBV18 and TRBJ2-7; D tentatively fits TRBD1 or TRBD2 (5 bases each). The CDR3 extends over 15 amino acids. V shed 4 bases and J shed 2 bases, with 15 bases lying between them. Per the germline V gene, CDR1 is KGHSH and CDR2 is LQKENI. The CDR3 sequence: CASSLTGTDTYEQYF. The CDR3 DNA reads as TGTGCCAGCTCACTAACCGGGACGGACACCTACGAGCAGTACTTC.

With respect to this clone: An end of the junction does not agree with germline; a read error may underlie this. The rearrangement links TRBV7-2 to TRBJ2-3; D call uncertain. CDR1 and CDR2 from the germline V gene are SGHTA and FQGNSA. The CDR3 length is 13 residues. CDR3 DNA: TGTGCCAGCAGCTTAGCGCAGGATCGAATACTGTATTTC. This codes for CASSLAQDRILYF.

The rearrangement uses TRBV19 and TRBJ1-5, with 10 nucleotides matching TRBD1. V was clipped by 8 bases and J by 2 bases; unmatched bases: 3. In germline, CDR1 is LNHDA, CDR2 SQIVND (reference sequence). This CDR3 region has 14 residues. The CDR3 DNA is TGTGCCAGTTGCGGGACAGGGGGCAATCAGCCCCAGCATTTT. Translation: CASCGTGGNQPQHF.

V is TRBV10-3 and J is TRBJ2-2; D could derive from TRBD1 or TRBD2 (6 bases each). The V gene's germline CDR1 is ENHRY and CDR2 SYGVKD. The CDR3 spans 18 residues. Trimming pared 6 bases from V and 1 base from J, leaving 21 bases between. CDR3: CAIRVGQGQAGNTGELFF. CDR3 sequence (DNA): TGTGCCATCAGGGTTGGGCAGGGGCAAGCGGGGAACACCGGGGAGCTGTTTTTT.

The CDR3 sequence: CASSVSTNEKLFF. CDR3 coding DNA: TGTGCCAGCAGCGTGTCAACTAATGAAAAACTGTTTTTT. This chain connects TRBV11-2 to TRBJ1-4, with D hard to call. The length of the CDR3 is 13 residues. Trimming took off 5 bases at V and 0 bases at J, with 4 bases between the two ends. Per the germline V gene, CDR1 is SGHAT and CDR2 is FQNNGV.

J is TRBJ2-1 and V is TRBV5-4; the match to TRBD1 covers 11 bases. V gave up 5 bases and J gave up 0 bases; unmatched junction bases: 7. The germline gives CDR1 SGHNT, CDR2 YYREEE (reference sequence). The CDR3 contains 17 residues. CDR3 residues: CASRGQGALSSYNEQFF. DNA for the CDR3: TGTGCCAGCAGAGGACAGGGGGCCCTCAGCTCCTACAATGAGCAGTTCTTC.

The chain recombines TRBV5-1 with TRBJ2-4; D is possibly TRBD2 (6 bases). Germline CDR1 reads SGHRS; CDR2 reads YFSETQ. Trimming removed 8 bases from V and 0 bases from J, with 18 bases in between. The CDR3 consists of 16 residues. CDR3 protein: CASRREAGIAKNIQYF. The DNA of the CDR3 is TGCGCCAGTAGAAGGGAGGCAGGGATAGCCAAAAACATTCAGTACTTC.

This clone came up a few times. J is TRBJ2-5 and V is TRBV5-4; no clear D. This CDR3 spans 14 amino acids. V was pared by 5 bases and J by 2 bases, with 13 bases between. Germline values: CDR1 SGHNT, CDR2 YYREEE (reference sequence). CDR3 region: CASSFKANQETQYF. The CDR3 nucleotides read TGTGCCAGCAGTTTTAAAGCCAATCAAGAGACCCAGTACTTC.

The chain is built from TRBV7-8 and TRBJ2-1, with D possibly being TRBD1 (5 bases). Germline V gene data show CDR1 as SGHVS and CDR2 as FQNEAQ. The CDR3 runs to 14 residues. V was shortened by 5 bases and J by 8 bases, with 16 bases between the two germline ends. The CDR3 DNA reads TGTGCCAGCAGCCAGTGGTCAGGGATCTATGAGCAGTTCTTC. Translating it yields CASSQWSGIYEQFF.